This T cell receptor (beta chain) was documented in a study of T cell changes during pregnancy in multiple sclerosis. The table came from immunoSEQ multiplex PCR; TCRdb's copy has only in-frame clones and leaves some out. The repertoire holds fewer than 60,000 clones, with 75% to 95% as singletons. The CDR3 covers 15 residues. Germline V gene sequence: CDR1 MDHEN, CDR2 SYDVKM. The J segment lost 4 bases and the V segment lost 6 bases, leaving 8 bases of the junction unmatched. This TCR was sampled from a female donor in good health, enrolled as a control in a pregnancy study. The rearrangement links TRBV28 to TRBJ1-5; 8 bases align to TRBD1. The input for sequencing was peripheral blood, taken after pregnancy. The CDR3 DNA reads TGTGCCAGCAGCCTTCACACAGGGGGAAATCAGCCCCAGCATTTT. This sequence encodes CASSLHTGGNQPQHF.